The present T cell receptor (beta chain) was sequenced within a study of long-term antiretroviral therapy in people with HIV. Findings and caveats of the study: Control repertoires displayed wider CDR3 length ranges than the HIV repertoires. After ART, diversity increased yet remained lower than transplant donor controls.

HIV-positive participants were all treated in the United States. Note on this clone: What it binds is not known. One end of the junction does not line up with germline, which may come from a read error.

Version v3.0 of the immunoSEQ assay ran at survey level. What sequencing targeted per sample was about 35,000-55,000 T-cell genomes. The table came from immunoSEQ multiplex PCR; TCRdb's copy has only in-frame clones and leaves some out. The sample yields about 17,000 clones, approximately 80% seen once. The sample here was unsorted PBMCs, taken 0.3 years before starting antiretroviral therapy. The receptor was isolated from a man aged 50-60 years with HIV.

This chain's CDR3 is CASSLDDRVTGELFF. The CDR3 nucleotides are TGTGCTAGCAGCCTAGATGACAGGGTCACCGGGGAGCTGTTTTTT. V and J are TRBV7-7 and TRBJ2-2, with 7 bases matching TRBD1. Germline lookup yields CDR1 SSHAT and CDR2 FNYEAQ (reference sequence). The CDR3 covers 15 residues.